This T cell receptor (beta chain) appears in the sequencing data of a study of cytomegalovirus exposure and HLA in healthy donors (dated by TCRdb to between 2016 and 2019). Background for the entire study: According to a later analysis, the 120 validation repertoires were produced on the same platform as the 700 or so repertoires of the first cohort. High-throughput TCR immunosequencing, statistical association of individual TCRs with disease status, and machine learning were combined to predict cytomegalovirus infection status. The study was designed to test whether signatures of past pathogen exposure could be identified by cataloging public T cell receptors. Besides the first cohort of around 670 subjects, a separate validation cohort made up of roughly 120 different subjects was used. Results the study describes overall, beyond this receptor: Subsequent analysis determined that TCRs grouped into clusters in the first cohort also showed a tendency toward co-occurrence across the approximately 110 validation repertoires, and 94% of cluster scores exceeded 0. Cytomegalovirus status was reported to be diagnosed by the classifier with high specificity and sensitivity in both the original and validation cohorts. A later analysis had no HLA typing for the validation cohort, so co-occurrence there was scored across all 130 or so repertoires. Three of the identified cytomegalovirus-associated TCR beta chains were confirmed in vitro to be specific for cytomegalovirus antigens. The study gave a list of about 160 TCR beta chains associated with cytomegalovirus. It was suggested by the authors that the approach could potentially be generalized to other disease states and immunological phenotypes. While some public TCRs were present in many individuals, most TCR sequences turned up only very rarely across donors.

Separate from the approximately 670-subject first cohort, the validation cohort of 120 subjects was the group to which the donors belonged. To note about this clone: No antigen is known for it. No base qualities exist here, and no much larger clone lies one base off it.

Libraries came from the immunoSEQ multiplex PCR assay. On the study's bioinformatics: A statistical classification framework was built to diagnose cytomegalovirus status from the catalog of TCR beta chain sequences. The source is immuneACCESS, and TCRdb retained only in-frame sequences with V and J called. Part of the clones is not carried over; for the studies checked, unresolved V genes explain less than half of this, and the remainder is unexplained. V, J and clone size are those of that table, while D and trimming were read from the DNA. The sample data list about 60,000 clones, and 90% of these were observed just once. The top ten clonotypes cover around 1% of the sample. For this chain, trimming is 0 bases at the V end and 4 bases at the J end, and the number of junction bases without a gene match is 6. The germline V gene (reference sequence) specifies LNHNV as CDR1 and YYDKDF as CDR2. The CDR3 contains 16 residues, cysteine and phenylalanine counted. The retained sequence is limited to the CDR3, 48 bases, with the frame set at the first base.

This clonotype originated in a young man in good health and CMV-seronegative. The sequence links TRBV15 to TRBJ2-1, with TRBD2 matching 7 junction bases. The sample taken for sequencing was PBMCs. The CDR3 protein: CATSRDPGGSYNEQFF. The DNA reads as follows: TGTGCCACCAGCAGAGATCCGGGAGGCTCATACAATGAGCAGTTCTTC.